What follows is one T cell receptor (beta chain) and its context. These data originate in a study of T cells after somatic rescue of genetic block. Assay: immunoSEQ multiplex PCR; the TCRdb copy retains only in-frame clones and omits some. The data show roughly 120,000 clones, with about 89% seen just once and roughly 1.5% held by the top ten. The germline gives CDR1 GTSNPN, CDR2 SVGIG (reference sequence). V lost 0 bases, J lost 4 bases, and 6 bases lay in between. The CDR3 length is 12 residues. The V and J genes are TRBV30 and TRBJ2-5; D unclear. The origin of this receptor is a young woman. Sequenced sample: peripheral blood mononuclear cells (PBMCs). Here the CDR3 DNA reads TGTGCCTGGAGTGTAAAGTCAGAGACCCAGTACTTC. This codes for CAWSVKSETQYF. Variable domain in full (rest from reference TRBV30 and TRBJ2-5): SQTIHQWPATLVQPVGSPLSLECTVEGTSNPNLYWYRQAAGRGLQLLFYSVGIGQISSEVPQNLSASRPQDRQFILSSKKLLLSDSGFYLCAWSVKSETQYFGPGTRLLVL.